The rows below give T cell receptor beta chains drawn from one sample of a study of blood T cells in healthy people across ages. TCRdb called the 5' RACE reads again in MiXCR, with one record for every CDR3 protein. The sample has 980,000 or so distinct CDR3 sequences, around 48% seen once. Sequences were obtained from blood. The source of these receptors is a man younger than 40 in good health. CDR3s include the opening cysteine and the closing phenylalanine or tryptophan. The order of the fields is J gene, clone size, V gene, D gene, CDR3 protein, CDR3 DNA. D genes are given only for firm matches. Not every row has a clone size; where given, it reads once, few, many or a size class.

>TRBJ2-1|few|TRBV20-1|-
CSAGAGPLYVNEQFF
TGCAGTGCTGGCGCAGGGCCCTTATACGTGAATGAGCAGTTCTTC
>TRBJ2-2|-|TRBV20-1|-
CSARALNTGELFF
TGCAGTGCGAGGGCATTGAACACCGGGGAGCTGTTTTTT
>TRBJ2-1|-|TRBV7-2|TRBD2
CASRGTSGGVQQFF
TGTGCCAGCAGGGGCACTAGCGGGGGGGTGCAACAGTTCTTC
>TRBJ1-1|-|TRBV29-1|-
CSVEGGGAGEAFF
TGCAGCGTTGAGGGGGGAGGGGCTGGTGAAGCTTTCTTT
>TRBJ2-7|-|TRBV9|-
CASSVGNYEQYF
TGTGCCAGCAGCGTAGGTAACTACGAGCAGTACTTC
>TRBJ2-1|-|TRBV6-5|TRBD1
CASTPGGSYEQFF
TGTGCCAGCACTCCAGGGGGAAGTTATGAGCAGTTCTTC
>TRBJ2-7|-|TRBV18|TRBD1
CAGSPTGAGVQYF
TGTGCCGGCTCTCCGACAGGGGCGGGTGTGCAGTACTTC
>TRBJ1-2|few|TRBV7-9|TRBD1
CASSLGGTGTGGYTF
TGTGCCAGCAGCTTAGGTGGGACAGGGACGGGCGGCTACACCTTC
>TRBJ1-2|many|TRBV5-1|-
CASSLIPGQGYTF
TGCGCCAGCAGCTTGATCCCAGGGCAAGGCTACACCTTC
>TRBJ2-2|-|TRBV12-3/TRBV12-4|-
CASRGRNTGELFF
TGTGCCAGCAGGGGACGGAACACCGGGGAGCTGTTTTTT
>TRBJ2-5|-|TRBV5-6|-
CASSFIRTTDEQYF
TGTGCCAGCAGCTTTATCCGGACGACGGATGAGCAGTACTTC
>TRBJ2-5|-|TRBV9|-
CASSVGTPLGETQYF
TGTGCCAGCAGCGTAGGTACACCTTTGGGAGAGACCCAGTACTTC
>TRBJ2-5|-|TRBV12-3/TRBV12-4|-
CASSFDVGHSMPQYF
TGTGCCAGCAGTTTTGATGTTGGGCATAGTATGCCCCAGTACTTC
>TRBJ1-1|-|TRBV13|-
CASSLEGSVGEAFF
TGTGCCAGCAGCTTAGAGGGCAGCGTCGGTGAAGCTTTCTTT
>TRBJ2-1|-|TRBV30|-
CAWTPGAVRFF
TGTGCCTGGACTCCTGGGGCGGTTCGGTTCTTC
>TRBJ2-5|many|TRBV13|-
CASSLGLGVRETQYF
TGTGCCAGCAGCTTAGGGCTAGGCGTGAGGGAGACCCAGTACTTC
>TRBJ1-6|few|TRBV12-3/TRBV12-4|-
CASRLTGSNSPLHF
TGTGCCAGCAGGCTCACAGGGAGTAATTCACCCCTCCACTTT
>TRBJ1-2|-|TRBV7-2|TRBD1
CASSYGTDRLYGYTF
TGTGCCAGCAGCTACGGAACGGACAGGCTTTATGGCTACACCTTC
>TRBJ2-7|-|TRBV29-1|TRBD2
CSVEGIGSGDYEQYF
TGCAGCGTTGAAGGGATTGGTAGCGGGGACTACGAGCAGTACTTC
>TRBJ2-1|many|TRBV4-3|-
CASSQELWNEQFF
TGCGCCAGCAGCCAAGAACTCTGGAATGAGCAGTTCTTC
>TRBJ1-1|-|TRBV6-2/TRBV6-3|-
CASSDGPGNTEAFF
TGTGCCAGCAGTGATGGCCCAGGCAACACTGAAGCTTTCTTT
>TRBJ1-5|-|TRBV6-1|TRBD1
CASSDSDRGRGNQPQHF
TGTGCCAGCAGTGATAGTGACAGGGGACGGGGCAATCAGCCCCAGCATTTT
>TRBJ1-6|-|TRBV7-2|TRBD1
CASSFNRGNSPLHF
TGTGCCAGCAGCTTTAACAGGGGGAATTCACCCCTCCACTTT
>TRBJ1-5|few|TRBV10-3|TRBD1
CAISEGQGAEQPQHF
TGTGCCATCAGTGAGGGACAGGGGGCCGAGCAGCCCCAGCATTTT
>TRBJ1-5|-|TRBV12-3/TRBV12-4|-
CASSPQRAGPHQPQHF
TGTGCCAGCAGTCCCCAACGGGCGGGCCCTCATCAGCCCCAGCATTTT
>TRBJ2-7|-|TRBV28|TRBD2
CASSLQQGGREQYF
TGTGCCAGCAGTTTACAGCAGGGAGGGCGCGAGCAGTACTTC
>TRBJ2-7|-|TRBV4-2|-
CASSQDRYGETYEQYF
TGTGCCAGCAGCCAAGATCGGTATGGGGAGACCTACGAGCAGTACTTC
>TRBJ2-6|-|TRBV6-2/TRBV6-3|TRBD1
CASSHWDSGIGANVLTF
TGTGCCAGCAGTCACTGGGACAGCGGAATCGGGGCCAACGTCCTGACTTTC
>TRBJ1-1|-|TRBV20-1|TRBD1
CSARLDRGWDTEAFF
TGCAGTGCTAGGCTAGACAGGGGATGGGACACTGAAGCTTTCTTT
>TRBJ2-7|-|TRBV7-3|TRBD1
CASSPWDRRSSYEQYF
TGTGCCAGCAGCCCCTGGGACAGGAGAAGCTCCTACGAGCAGTACTTC
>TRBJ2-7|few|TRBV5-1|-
CASRPDRSEQYF
TGCGCCAGCAGACCCGACAGGTCCGAGCAGTACTTC
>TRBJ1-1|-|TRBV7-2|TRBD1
CASTTVRGENTEAFF
TGTGCCAGCACCACCGTCAGGGGGGAGAACACTGAAGCTTTCTTT
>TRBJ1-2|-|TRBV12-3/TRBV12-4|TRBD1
CASRDRGIGYGYTF
TGTGCCAGCAGAGACAGGGGTATTGGCTATGGCTACACCTTC
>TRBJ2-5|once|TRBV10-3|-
CAISDLAEETQYF
TGTGCCATCAGTGACTTAGCGGAGGAGACCCAGTACTTC
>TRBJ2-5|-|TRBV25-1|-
CASSVFLGGRETQYF
TGTGCCAGCAGTGTTTTTTTGGGGGGCAGGGAGACCCAGTACTTC
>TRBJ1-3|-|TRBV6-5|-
CASSYQGASGNTIYF
TGTGCCAGCAGTTACCAGGGCGCCTCTGGAAACACCATATATTTT
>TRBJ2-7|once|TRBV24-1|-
CATSDLAGPDEQYF
TGTGCCACCAGCGATTTGGCAGGGCCTGACGAGCAGTACTTC
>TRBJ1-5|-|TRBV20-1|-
CSASPTAREPQHF
TGCAGTGCTAGTCCGACAGCGAGGGAGCCCCAGCATTTT
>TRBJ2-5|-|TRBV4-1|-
CVSSQVEGVGETQYF
TGCGTCAGCAGCCAAGTCGAGGGGGTGGGAGAGACCCAGTACTTC
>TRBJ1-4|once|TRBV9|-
CASSAEGEGEKLFF
TGTGCCAGCAGCGCTGAGGGGGAAGGCGAAAAACTGTTTTTT
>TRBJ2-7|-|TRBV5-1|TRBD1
CASSSLDRSFHEQYF
TGCGCCAGCAGCAGTTTGGACAGGTCCTTCCACGAGCAGTACTTC
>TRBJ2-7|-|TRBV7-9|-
CAGSRERYRRGEQYF
TGTGCCGGCAGTCGCGAGCGGTATAGGCGGGGCGAGCAGTACTTC
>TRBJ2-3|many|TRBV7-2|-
CASSFRTAGADTQYF
TGTGCCAGCAGCTTCCGGACGGCGGGCGCAGATACGCAGTATTTT
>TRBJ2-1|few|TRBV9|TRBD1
CASNGQGVGSAQFF
TGTGCCAGCAACGGGCAGGGGGTTGGTTCTGCGCAGTTCTTC
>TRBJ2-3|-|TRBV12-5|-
CASGVSGIDTQYF
TGTGCTAGTGGTGTGTCAGGGATAGATACGCAGTATTTT
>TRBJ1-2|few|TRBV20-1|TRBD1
CSANTGTGNYGYTF
TGCAGTGCTAATACCGGGACAGGGAACTATGGCTACACCTTC
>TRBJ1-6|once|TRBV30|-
CAWSAGTYNSPLHF
TGTGCCTGGAGTGCAGGGACCTATAATTCACCCCTCCACTTT
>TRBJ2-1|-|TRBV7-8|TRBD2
CASSLGSDGLGSYNEQFF
TGTGCCAGCAGCTTAGGTAGTGATGGACTAGGCTCCTACAATGAGCAGTTCTTC